Presented here are 5 T cell receptor beta chains from one specimen sequenced in a study of T cell responses to AZD1222 COVID-19 vaccine. Produced via immunoSEQ multiplex PCR; TCRdb's table is partial and in-frame only. Of about 83,000 clones in the sample, 86% were seen once. The specimen comprised peripheral blood, sampled on day 0 of AZD1222 vaccination. The receptors shown here come from an adult in good health.

This clone appeared a single time. This sequence joins TRBV30 and TRBJ2-7; the D gene could be TRBD1 or TRBD2 (6 bases each). V shed 2 bases and J shed 9 bases, with 14 bases lying between them. The CDR3 consists of 12 residues. The V gene's germline CDR1 is GTSNPN and CDR2 SVGIG (reference sequence). The CDR3 region is CAWSPGGPTQYF. The CDR3 coding sequence is TGTGCCTGGAGTCCTGGGGGGCCTACGCAGTACTTC.

The chain is built from TRBV21-1 and TRBJ1-2. TRBV21-1 is designated a pseudogene. The CDR3 covers 14 residues. CDR3 nucleotides: TGTGCCAGCCGGGAGGAGGGGGGAAGCTATGGCTACACCTTC. It is translated as CASREEGGSYGYTF.

V gene TRBV9 combines with J gene TRBJ2-3, with 10 bases that match TRBD2. Germline values: CDR1 SGDLS, CDR2 YYNGEE. Trimming removed 0 bases from V and 5 bases from J; junction bases left unmatched: 6. This CDR3 is 16 amino acids long. CDR3 sequence: CASSVGDSGRRDTQYF. The DNA for the CDR3 is TGTGCCAGCAGCGTAGGGGATAGCGGGAGGCGAGATACGCAGTATTTT.

The chain carries TRBV3-1 (or the pseudogene TRBV3-2) and TRBJ1-4; D uncertain. This CDR3 region has 13 residues. Looked up from germline, CDR1 is LGHDT and CDR2 is YNNKEL (reference sequence). Trimming pared 1 base from V and 7 bases from J, leaving 7 bases between. The CDR3 protein is CASSQVNGEKLFF. In nucleotides, the CDR3 is TGTGCCAGCAGCCAAGTGAACGGTGAAAAACTGTTTTTT.

The chain links TRBV30 to TRBJ2-2; D is uncertain. The CDR3 sequence is 13 residues long. Germline CDR1 reads GTSNPN; CDR2 reads SVGIG (reference sequence). The V and J ends lost 3 bases and 7 bases respectively, with 12 bases between them. The CDR3 loop reads CAWSPYGGGELFF. CDR3 in DNA: TGTGCCTGGAGCCCTTATGGTGGCGGGGAGCTGTTTTTT.